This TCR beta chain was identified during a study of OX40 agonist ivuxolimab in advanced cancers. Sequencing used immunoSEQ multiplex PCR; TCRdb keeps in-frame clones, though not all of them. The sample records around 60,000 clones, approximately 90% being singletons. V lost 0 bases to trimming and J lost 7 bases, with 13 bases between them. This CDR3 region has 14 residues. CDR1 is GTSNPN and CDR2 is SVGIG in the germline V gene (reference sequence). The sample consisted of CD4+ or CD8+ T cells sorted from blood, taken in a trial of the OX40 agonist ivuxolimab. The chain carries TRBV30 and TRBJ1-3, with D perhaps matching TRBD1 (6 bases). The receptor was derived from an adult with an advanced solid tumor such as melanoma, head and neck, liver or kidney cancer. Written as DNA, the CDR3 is TGTGCCTGGAGTGTTGGGGGGCGGACCAACACCATATATTTT. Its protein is CAWSVGGRTNTIYF.